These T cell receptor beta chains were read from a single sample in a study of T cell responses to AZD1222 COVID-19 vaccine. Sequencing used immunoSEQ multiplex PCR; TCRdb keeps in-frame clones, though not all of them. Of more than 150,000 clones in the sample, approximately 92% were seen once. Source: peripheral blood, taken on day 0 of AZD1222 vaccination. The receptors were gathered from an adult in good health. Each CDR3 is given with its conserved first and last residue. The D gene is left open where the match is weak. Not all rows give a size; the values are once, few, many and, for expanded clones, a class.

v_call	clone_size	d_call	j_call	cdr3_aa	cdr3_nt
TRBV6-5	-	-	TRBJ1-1	CASRTAMNTEAFF	TGTGCCAGCAGGACAGCCATGAACACTGAAGCTTTCTTT
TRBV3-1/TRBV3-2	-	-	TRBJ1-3	CASSQEGGLGNTIYF	TGTGCCAGCAGCCAAGAAGGGGGGCTTGGAAACACCATATATTTT
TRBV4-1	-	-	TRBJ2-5	CASSPGRGLGETQYF	TGCGCCAGCAGCCCGGGGCGGGGGCTTGGAGAGACCCAGTACTTC
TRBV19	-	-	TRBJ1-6	CASKGRHNSPLHF	TGTGCCAGTAAGGGCAGACATAATTCACCCCTCCACTTT
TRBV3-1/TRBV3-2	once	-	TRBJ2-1	CASSRMGRHSYNEQFF	TGTGCCAGCAGCCGAATGGGGCGGCACTCCTACAATGAGCAGTTCTTC
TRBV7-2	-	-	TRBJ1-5	CASSLNRDSGNQPQHF	TGTGCCAGCAGCTTAAATAGGGATTCGGGCAATCAGCCCCAGCATTTT
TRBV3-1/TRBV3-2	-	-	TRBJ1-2	CASSQDGNGNYGYTF	TGTGCCAGCAGCCAAGATGGGAACGGGAACTATGGCTACACCTTC
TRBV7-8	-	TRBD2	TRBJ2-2	CASSWAGTSGSSTGELFF	TGTGCCAGCAGCTGGGCCGGGACTAGCGGGAGTAGCACCGGGGAGCTGTTTTTT
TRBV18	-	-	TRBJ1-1	CASSPAGANTEAFF	TGTGCCAGCTCACCAGCAGGGGCGAACACTGAAGCTTTCTTT
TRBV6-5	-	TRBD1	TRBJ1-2	CASKGQGASYGYTF	TGTGCCAGCAAAGGACAGGGGGCATCCTATGGCTACACCTTC
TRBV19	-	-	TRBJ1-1	CASSLLVWELPMNTEAFF	TGTGCCAGTAGTCTACTTGTTTGGGAGCTCCCTATGAACACTGAAGCTTTCTTT
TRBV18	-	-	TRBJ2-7	CASSPRGVRSEQYF	TGTGCCAGCTCACCACGGGGGGTCAGGAGCGAGCAGTACTTC
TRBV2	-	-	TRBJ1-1	CASKKEAGTEAFF	TGTGCCAGCAAAAAGGAGGCTGGCACTGAAGCTTTCTTT
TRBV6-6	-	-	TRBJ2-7	CASSYSRQSDEQYF	TGTGCCAGCAGTTACTCGAGACAATCCGACGAGCAGTACTTC
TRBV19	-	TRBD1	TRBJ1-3	CASSRIQGIAGNTIYF	TGTGCCAGTAGTAGAATACAGGGGATCGCTGGAAACACCATATATTTT
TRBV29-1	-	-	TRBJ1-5	CSVCDSPNQPQHF	TGCAGCGTATGCGACAGCCCTAATCAGCCCCAGCATTTT
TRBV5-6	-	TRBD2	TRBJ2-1	CASSSWTSGAYNEQFF	TGTGCCAGCAGCTCATGGACTAGCGGGGCCTACAATGAGCAGTTCTTC
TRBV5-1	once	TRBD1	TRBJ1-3	CASSASGGPGNTIYF	TGCGCCAGCAGCGCTTCAGGGGGTCCCGGAAACACCATATATTTT
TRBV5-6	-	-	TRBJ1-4	CASSEQATRGKLFF	TGTGCCAGCAGCGAACAGGCCACGCGAGGAAAACTGTTTTTT
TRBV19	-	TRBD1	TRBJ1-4	CASSPGTGILFF	TGTGCCAGTAGTCCCGGGACAGGGATTCTGTTTTTT
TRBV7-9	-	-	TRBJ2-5	CASSLYGAEGETQYF	TGTGCCAGCAGCTTGTACGGAGCGGAGGGGGAGACCCAGTACTTC
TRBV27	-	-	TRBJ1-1	CASSLSEGLGTEAFF	TGTGCCAGCAGTTTATCAGAGGGGTTAGGAACTGAAGCTTTCTTT
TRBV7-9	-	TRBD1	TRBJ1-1	CASSSTGHTEAFF	TGTGCCAGCAGCTCGACAGGGCACACTGAAGCTTTCTTT
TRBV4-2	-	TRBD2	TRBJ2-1	CASSQDALAGTYNEQFF	TGTGCCAGCAGCCAAGATGCCCTAGCGGGGACCTACAATGAGCAGTTCTTC
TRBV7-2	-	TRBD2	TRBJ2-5	CASSPGTRLETQYF	TGTGCCAGCAGCCCGGGGACTAGGCTCGAGACCCAGTACTTC
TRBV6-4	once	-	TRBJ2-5	CASSAQGGETQYF	TGTGCCAGCAGTGCTCAGGGGGGAGAGACCCAGTACTTC
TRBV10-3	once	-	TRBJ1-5	CAISSGQDVQPQHF	TGTGCCATCAGTAGCGGGCAGGATGTTCAGCCCCAGCATTTT
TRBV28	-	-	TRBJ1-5	CASSLPGLVKDQPQHF	TGTGCCAGCAGTTTACCGGGCTTGGTAAAGGATCAGCCCCAGCATTTT
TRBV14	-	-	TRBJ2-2	CASSPLGGPATGELFF	TGTGCCAGCAGCCCTCTGGGGGGACCTGCCACCGGGGAGCTGTTTTTT
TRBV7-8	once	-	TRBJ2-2	CASSSRWTGELFF	TGTGCCAGCAGCTCTAGGTGGACCGGGGAGCTGTTTTTT
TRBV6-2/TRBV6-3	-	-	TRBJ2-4	CASSSRTPGGIQYF	TGTGCCAGCAGCTCGAGAACCCCCGGAGGCATTCAGTACTTC
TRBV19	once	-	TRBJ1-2	CASSGPAGVDGYTF	TGTGCCAGTAGTGGACCAGCGGGAGTGGATGGCTACACCTTC
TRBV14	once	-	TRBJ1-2	CASSQVPDTARRGYTF	TGTGCCAGCAGCCAAGTGCCGGACACGGCGAGGAGAGGCTACACCTTC
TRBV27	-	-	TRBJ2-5	CASSFGTRPPDQETQYF	TGTGCCAGCAGTTTTGGGACTCGCCCGCCTGATCAAGAGACCCAGTACTTC
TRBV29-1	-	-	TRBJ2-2	CSVQNVGNTGELFF	TGCAGCGTTCAGAACGTGGGGAACACCGGGGAGCTGTTTTTT
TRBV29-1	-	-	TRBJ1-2	CSVDQGVEGYTF	TGCAGCGTTGACCAGGGAGTGGAGGGCTACACCTTC
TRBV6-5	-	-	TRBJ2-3	CASSRLSGGPDTQYF	TGTGCCAGCAGTCGCCTTTCTGGAGGTCCAGATACGCAGTATTTT
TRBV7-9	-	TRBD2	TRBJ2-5	CASSNPAGTSGETQYF	TGTGCCAGCAGCAATCCCGCCGGGACTAGCGGAGAGACCCAGTACTTC
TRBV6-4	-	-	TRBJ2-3	CASSDRTSGTQYF	TGTGCCAGCAGTGACCGGACGTCGGGGACGCAGTATTTT
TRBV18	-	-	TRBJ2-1	CASSPPGGFYNEQFF	TGTGCCAGCTCACCCCCGGGGGGCTTCTACAATGAGCAGTTCTTC
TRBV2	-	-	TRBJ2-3	CASSDEVTDTQYF	TGTGCCAGCAGTGACGAAGTCACAGATACGCAGTATTTT
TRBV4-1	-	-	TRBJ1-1	CASSQGIGGILALEAFF	TGCGCCAGCAGCCAAGGTATTGGGGGGATACTTGCCCTGGAAGCTTTCTTT